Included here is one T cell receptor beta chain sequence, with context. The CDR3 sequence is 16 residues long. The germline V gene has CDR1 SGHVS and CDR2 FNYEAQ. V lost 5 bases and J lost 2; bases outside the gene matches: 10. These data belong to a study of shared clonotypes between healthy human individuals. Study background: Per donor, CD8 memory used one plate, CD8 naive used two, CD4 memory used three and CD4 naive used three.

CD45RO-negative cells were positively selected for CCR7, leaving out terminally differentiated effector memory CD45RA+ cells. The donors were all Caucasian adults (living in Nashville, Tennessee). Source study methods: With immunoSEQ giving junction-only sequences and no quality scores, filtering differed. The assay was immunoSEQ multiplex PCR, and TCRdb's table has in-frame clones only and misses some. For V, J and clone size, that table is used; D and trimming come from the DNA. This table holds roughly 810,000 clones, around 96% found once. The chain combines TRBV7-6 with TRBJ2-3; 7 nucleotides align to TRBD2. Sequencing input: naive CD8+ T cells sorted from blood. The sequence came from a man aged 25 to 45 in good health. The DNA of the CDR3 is TGTGCCAGCAGCGGCTCTCAGGCGGGAGACACAGATACGCAGTATTTT. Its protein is CASSGSQAGDTDTQYF.